This T cell receptor (beta chain) was captured in a study of immune evolution from preneoplasia to lung adenocarcinoma. At the level of the study: HLA loss of heterozygosity: 5.5% to 8.5% AIS, approximately 15% MIA, around 35% ADC, none AAH.

Trimming stripped 4 bases from V and 6 bases from J, with 10 bases between. This CDR3 has 13 amino acids. Germline CDR1 reads MNHNS; CDR2 reads SASEGT. Study outcomes and limitations: Later-stage lesions appeared to have more T cells, more diversity, less clonality. Top clone frequencies peaked in normal lung, apparently declining through invasive adenocarcinoma.

Only in-frame clones appear in the TCRdb table, and some are missing; sequencing was by immunoSEQ multiplex PCR. The sample has 4,900 or so clones, roughly three quarters seen once. Nucleic acids came from premalignant or tumor cells enriched by macro-dissection. Concerning this clone itself: The target antigen is unknown.

This clonotype was sampled from a person aged 60-79 years with lung adenocarcinoma. Sequencing used FFPE minimally invasive lung adenocarcinoma tissue. The gene calls are TRBV6-1 and TRBJ1-5, with a possible D match to TRBD1 (5 bases). The chain's CDR3 is CASSAAGLQPQHF. The CDR3 DNA reads TGTGCCAGCAGTGCGGCAGGGCTTCAGCCCCAGCATTTT.